This entry features one T cell receptor beta chain sequence. TCRdb keeps only in-frame clones here, not all; method: immunoSEQ multiplex PCR. Of more than 95,000 clones in the sample, over 65% are singletons; the top ten hold about 6.8%. CDR1 is MNHNY and CDR2 is SVGAGI in the germline V gene (reference sequence). The germline V and J ends were trimmed by 7 bases and 2 bases, with 11 bases remaining between them. The CDR3 loop spans 13 amino acids. This sample is part of a study of blood T cell repertoires in COVID-19. The material sequenced was peripheral blood. This chain links TRBV6-6 with TRBJ2-5; perhaps TRBD1 as D (6 bases). The origin of this receptor is a man in his 70s with acute or convalescent COVID-19. CDR3 DNA: TGTGCCAGCATTAAAGGACAGCAAGAGACCCAGTACTTC. It specifies CASIKGQQETQYF.